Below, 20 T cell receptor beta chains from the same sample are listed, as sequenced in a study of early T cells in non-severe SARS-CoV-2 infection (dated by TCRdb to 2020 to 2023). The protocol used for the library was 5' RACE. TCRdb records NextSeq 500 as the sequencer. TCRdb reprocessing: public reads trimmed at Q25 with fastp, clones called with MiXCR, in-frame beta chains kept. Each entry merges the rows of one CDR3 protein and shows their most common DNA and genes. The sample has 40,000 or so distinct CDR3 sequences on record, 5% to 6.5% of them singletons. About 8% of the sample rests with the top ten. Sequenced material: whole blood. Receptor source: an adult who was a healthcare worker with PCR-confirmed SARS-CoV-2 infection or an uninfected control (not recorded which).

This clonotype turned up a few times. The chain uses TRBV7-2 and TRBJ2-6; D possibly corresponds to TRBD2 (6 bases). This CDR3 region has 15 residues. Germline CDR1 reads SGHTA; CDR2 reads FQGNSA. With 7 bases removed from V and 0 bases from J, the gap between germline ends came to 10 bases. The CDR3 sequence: CASTGGGSGANVLTF. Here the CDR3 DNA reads TGTGCCAGCACCGGGGGTGGCTCTGGGGCCAACGTCCTGACTTTC.

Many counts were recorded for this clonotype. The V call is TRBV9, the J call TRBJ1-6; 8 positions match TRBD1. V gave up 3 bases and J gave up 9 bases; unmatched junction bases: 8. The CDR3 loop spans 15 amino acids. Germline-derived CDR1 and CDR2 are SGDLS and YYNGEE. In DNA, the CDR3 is TGTGCCAGCAGCGCAACAGGGGGAGAGACTTCACCCCTCCACTTT. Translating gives CASSATGGETSPLHF.

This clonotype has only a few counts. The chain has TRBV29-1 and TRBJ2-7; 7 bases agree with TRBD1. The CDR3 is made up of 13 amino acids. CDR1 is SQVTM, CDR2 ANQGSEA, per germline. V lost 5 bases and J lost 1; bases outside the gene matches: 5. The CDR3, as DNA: TGCAGCGTTTTCACAGGGGCGTCCTACGAGCAGTACTTC. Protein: CSVFTGASYEQYF.

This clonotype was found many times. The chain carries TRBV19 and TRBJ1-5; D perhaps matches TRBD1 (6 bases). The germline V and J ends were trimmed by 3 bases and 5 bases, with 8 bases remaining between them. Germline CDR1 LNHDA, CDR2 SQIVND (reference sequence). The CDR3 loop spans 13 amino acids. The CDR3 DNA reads TGTGCCAGTAGTATGTCAGGGGATCAGCCCCAGCATTTT. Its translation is CASSMSGDQPQHF.

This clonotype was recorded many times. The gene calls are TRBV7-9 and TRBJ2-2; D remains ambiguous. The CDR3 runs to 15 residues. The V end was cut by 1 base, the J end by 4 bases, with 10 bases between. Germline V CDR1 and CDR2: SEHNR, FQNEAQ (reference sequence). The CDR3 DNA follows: TGTGCCAGCAGCTTAGAATGGAGAAGCACCGGGGAGCTGTTTTTT. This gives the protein CASSLEWRSTGELFF.

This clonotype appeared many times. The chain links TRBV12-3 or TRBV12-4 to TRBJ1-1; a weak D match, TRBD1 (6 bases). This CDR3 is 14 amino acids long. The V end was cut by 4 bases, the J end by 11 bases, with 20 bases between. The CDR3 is CASSWEGDTRGAFF. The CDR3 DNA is TGTGCCAGCAGTTGGGAGGGGGACACGCGAGGCGCTTTCTTT.

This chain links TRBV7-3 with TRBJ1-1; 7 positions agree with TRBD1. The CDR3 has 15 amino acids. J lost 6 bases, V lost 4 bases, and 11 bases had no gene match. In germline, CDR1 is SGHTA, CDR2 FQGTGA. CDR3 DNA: TGTGCCAGCAGCTCGACCCCGGACAGGAGAGCTGAAGCTTTCTTT. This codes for CASSSTPDRRAEAFF.

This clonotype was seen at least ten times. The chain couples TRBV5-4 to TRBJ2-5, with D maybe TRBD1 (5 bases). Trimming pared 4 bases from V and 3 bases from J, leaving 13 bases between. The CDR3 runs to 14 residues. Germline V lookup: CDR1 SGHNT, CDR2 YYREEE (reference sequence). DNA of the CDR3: TGTGCCAGCAGCCCCCCCCAGGGAAAAGAGACCCAGTACTTC. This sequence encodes CASSPPQGKETQYF.

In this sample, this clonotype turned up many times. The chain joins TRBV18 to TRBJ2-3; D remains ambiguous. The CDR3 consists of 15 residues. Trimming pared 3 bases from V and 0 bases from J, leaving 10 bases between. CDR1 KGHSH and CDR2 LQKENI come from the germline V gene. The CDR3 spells CASSPFPPSTDTQYF. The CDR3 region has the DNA TGTGCCAGCTCACCCTTCCCTCCTAGCACAGATACGCAGTATTTT. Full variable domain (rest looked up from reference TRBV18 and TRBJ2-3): NAGVMQNPRHLVRRRGQEARLRCSPMKGHSHVYWYRQLPEEGLKFMVYLQKENIIDESGMPKERFSAEFPKEGPSILRIQQVVRGDSAAYFCASSPFPPSTDTQYFGPGTRLTVL.

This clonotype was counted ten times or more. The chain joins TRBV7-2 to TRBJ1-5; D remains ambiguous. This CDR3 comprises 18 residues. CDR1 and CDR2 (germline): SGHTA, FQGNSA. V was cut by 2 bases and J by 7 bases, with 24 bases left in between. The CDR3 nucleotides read TGTGCCAGCAGCTTACCCCTTCCGGCATCCCCCCGAGTCCAGCCCCAGCATTTT. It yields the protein CASSLPLPASPRVQPQHF.

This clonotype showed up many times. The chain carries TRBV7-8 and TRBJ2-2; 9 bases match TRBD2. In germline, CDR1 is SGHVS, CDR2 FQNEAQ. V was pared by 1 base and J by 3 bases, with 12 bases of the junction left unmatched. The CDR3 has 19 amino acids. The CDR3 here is CASSLGAVRREGYTGELFF. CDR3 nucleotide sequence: TGTGCCAGCAGCTTAGGGGCTGTTCGGCGGGAGGGTTACACCGGGGAGCTGTTTTTT.

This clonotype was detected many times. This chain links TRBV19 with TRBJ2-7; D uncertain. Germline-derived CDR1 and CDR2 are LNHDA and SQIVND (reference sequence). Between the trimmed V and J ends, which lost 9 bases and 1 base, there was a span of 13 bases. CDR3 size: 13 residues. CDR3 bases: TGTGCCAGCGCGGCCGGCCAATCCTACGAGCAGTACTTC. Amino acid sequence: CASAAGQSYEQYF. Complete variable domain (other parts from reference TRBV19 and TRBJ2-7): DGGITQSPKYLFRKEGQNVTLSCEQNLNHDAMYWYRQDPGQGLRLIYYSQIVNDFQKGDIAEGYSVSREKKESFPLTVTSAQKNPTAFYLCASAAGQSYEQYFGPGTRLTVT.

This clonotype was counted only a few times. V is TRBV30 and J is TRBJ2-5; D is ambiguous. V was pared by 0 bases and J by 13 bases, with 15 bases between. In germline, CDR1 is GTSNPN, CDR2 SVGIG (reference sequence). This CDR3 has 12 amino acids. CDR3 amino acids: CAWSVVTTEPYF. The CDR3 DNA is TGTGCCTGGAGTGTAGTTACAACGGAGCCGTACTTC.

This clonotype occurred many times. The CDR3 nucleotides read TGTGCCAGCAGCTTGGGCATTTACAATGAGCAGTTCTTC. This gives the protein CASSLGIYNEQFF. The V and J genes are TRBV5-4 and TRBJ2-1; D ambiguous. CDR3 length equals 13 residues. V was trimmed by 0 bases and J by 4 bases, leaving 5 bases between them. Germline CDR1 SGHNT, CDR2 YYREEE (reference sequence).

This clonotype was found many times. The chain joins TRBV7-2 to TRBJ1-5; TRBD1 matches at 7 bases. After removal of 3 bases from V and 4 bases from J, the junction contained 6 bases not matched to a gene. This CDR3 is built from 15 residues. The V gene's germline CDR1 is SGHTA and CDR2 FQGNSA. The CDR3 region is CASSFTGQLNQPQHF. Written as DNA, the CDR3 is TGTGCCAGCAGCTTTACGGGACAGTTAAATCAGCCCCAGCATTTT.

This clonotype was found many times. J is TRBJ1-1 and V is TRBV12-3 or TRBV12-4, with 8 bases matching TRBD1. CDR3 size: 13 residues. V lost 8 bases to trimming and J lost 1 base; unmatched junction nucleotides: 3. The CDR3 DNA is TGTGCCAGCGACAGGGGCCCGAACACTGAAGCTTTCTTT. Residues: CASDRGPNTEAFF.

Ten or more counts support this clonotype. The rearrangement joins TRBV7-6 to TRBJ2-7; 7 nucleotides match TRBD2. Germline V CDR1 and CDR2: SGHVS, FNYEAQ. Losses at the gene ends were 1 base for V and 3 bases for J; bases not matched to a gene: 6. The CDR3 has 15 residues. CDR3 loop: CASSLGAGDYYEQYF. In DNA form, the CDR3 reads TGTGCCAGCAGCTTAGGGGCGGGGGACTACTACGAGCAGTACTTC.

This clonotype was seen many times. The CDR3 loop is CASSSGTGETQYF. The DNA for the CDR3 is TGTGCCAGTAGTTCCGGGACTGGAGAGACCCAGTACTTC. The V call is TRBV19, the J call TRBJ2-5; the D gene is possibly TRBD2 (6 bases). Germline CDR1 and CDR2: LNHDA and SQIVND (reference sequence). CDR3 length equals 13 residues. The ends were cut back, 5 bases at V and 4 bases at J, with 11 bases in the middle.

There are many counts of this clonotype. CDR3 protein: CASSLSGRSVVGQYF. The CDR3 DNA sequence: TGTGCCAGCAGCTTGAGTGGCAGGAGCGTCGTGGGGCAGTACTTC. The rearrangement links TRBV7-9 to TRBJ2-7, with D unclear. Trimming pared 3 bases from V and 9 bases from J, leaving 21 bases between. The germline gives CDR1 SEHNR, CDR2 FQNEAQ (reference sequence). This CDR3 spans 15 amino acids.

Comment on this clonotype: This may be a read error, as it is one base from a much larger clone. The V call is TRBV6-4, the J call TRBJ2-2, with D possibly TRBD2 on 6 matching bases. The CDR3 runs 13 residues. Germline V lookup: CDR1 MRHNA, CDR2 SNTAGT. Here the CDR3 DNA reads TGTGCCAGCAGTGCTAGCGACACCGGGGAGCCGTTTTTT. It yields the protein CASSASDTGEPFF.